Below, one T cell receptor beta chain is given with its context. Antigen specificity is unknown. The data were taken from a study of T cells expressing NK-cell markers. 5'RACE template switching built TCR beta cDNA with unique molecular identifiers. TCRdb reprocessed the 5' RACE reads and keeps a single row for each CDR3 protein, giving no DNA. The sample table sets out approximately 550,000 distinct CDR3 sequences. Germline V lookup: CDR1 SGHTA, CDR2 FQGNSA. This CDR3 has 15 amino acids. General study points: The CD3+CD56-NKG2C+ fraction of a few donors was also led by these clonotypes. There remained a lack of clarity about HCMV specificity of expanded NKG2C+ T cell clones.

The clonotype was recovered from a man aged 18 to 30 in good health. The chain uses TRBV7-2 and TRBJ2-5; with no DNA, the TCRdb D assignment of TRBD1 cannot be verified. Sample: blood T cells: a sorted CD56 or NKG2C T cell subset, CD4+ or CD8+ T cells, or bulk PBMC T cells (not recorded which). The CDR3 sequence: CASASTRGEQETQYF.